These T cell receptor beta chains were read from a single sample in a study of T-cell memory formation after mild COVID-19. TCRdb independently ran MiXCR on the 5' RACE reads; one entry per CDR3 protein. The sample holds about 350,000 distinct CDR3 sequences, 13% to 15% seen once. Source material: PBMCs or a T cell subset sorted from them (not recorded which). The source is a man younger than 35 who had mild COVID-19 (a few samples of this study predate the infection). Cell type and time point are not known. The CDR3 runs from the conserved cysteine through the conserved F or W. The order of the fields is V gene, J gene, clone size, D gene, CDR3 protein, CDR3 DNA. The D gene is left open where the match is weak. Only part of the rows carry a size: once, few, many, or a class if the clone is expanded.

TRBV7-2	TRBJ1-2	-	-	CASSLAAGGGYTF	TGTGCCAGCAGCTTAGCGGCAGGCGGCGGCTACACCTTC
TRBV12-5	TRBJ2-2	few	TRBD2	CASGLVVAGGPGELFF	TGTGCTAGTGGTTTGGTAGTAGCGGGGGGCCCCGGGGAGCTGTTTTTT
TRBV20-1	TRBJ2-2	many	TRBD2	CSARPSFSGRELFF	TGCAGTGCTAGACCCTCATTTAGCGGGAGGGAGCTGTTTTTT
TRBV29-1	TRBJ2-1	-	TRBD1	CSGGGQGAVEQFF	TGCAGCGGCGGAGGACAGGGGGCGGTTGAGCAGTTCTTC
TRBV24-1	TRBJ2-5	-	-	CATSEVGDETQYF	TGTGCCACCAGTGAAGTTGGAGATGAGACCCAGTACTTC
TRBV6-5	TRBJ2-1	-	-	CASTPRPGSSYNEQFF	TGTGCCAGCACCCCAAGGCCCGGGAGCTCCTACAATGAGCAGTTCTTC
TRBV6-2/TRBV6-3	TRBJ1-5	-	-	CASRDYRRNQPQHF	TGTGCCAGCAGAGATTACAGGCGAAATCAGCCCCAGCATTTT
TRBV7-2	TRBJ2-3	few	-	CASSLRQGGGDTQYF	TGTGCCAGCAGCCTTAGACAGGGAGGAGGAGATACGCAGTATTTT
TRBV6-5	TRBJ2-1	-	TRBD1	CASGTEGQYNEQFF	TGTGCCAGCGGGACCGAGGGACAGTACAATGAGCAGTTCTTC
TRBV4-2	TRBJ1-2	few	-	CASSQGRGVTGYTF	TGTGCCAGCAGCCAAGGAAGGGGCGTAACCGGCTACACCTTC
TRBV3-1	TRBJ2-7	-	-	CASSHRGKTYEQYF	TGTGCCAGCAGCCATAGGGGTAAAACCTACGAGCAGTACTTC
TRBV6-5	TRBJ1-5	few	-	CASRGLGLGNQPQHF	TGTGCCAGCAGGGGGCTAGGGCTCGGCAATCAGCCCCAGCATTTT
TRBV20-1	TRBJ2-3	-	TRBD2	CSASASGGVSDTQYF	TGCAGTGCTAGCGCCAGCGGGGGGGTTTCAGATACGCAGTATTTT
TRBV7-2	TRBJ2-5	few	-	CASSLGGGQAGETQYF	TGTGCCAGCAGCTTAGGAGGGGGACAAGCCGGGGAGACCCAGTACTTC
TRBV5-1	TRBJ2-7	-	-	CASSLVAAGTYEQYF	TGCGCCAGCAGCTTGGTGGCAGCCGGAACCTACGAGCAGTACTTC